Following are 6 T cell receptor beta chains from one sample sequenced in a study of cytomegalovirus exposure and HLA in healthy donors. Primers: 60 Vbeta forward and 13 Jbeta reverse. Method: immunoSEQ multiplex PCR; TCRdb's copy keeps in-frame clones and lacks some. The sample lists fewer than 150,000 clones; roughly four fifths were seen once. The sample comprised PBMCs. These receptors were taken from a woman aged 18-29 years in good health and CMV-seronegative.

The chain links TRBV6-1 to TRBJ2-2, with 9 bases fitting TRBD2. The CDR3 runs 14 residues. CDR1 is MNHNS, CDR2 SASEGT, per germline. The junction had 3 bases not matched to a gene; V was cut back by 4 bases and J by 6 bases. The CDR3 coding sequence is TGTGCCAGCAGTGTAAAGCGGGGGGCCGGGGAGCTGTTTTTT. Its translation is CASSVKRGAGELFF.

This clone has a handful of counts. The chain has TRBV6-5 and TRBJ1-3; D is perhaps TRBD1 (5 bases). The CDR3 spans 16 residues. Germline CDR1 and CDR2: MNHEY and SVGAGI. Trimming left V 2 bases short and J 0 bases short, with 11 bases between. The chain's CDR3 is CASSYVREDSGNTIYF. DNA for the CDR3: TGTGCCAGCAGTTACGTCAGGGAAGACTCTGGAAACACCATATATTTT.

Here the CDR3 reads CASSLGGRGYTEKLFF. The CDR3 bases are TGTGCCAGCAGCTTAGGGGGACGGGGGTACACCGAAAAACTGTTTTTT. The chain employs TRBV7-8 and TRBJ1-4; perhaps TRBD1 as D (5 bases). CDR1 SGHVS and CDR2 FQNEAQ come from the germline V gene. The V and J ends lost 1 base and 8 bases respectively, with 17 bases between them. CDR3 length: 16 residues.

This clone showed up just once. One end of the junction varies from germline; a read error may be responsible. CDR3 coding DNA: TGTGCCAGCAACTACCTCCCGGGACTAGACTCCTACGAGCAGCACTTC. It codes for CASNYLPGLDSYEQHF. The rearrangement uses TRBV7-2 and TRBJ2-7; 8 nucleotides agree with TRBD2. The CDR3 contains 16 residues. Germline lookup yields CDR1 SGHTA and CDR2 FQGNSA.

The chain recombines TRBV7-9 with TRBJ2-1, with a tentative D call TRBD2 (6 bases). The CDR3 covers 13 residues. Looked up from germline, CDR1 is SEHNR and CDR2 is FQNEAQ (reference sequence). Deletions cut 9 bases from V and 6 bases from J, with 15 bases between. This chain's CDR3 is CASSGEVPNEQFF. DNA for the CDR3: TGTGCCAGTTCGGGGGAGGTCCCCAATGAGCAGTTCTTC.

The J gene is TRBJ1-1, the V gene TRBV5-1; 7 bases fit TRBD1. V dropped 4 bases and J dropped 1; count of bases not matched to a gene: 4. Germline values: CDR1 SGHRS, CDR2 YFSETQ. The CDR3 length is 14 residues. This CDR3 reads CASSPWTGNTEAFF. CDR3 in DNA: TGCGCCAGCAGCCCCTGGACAGGGAACACTGAAGCTTTCTTT.